This T cell receptor (beta chain) was profiled in a study of blood T cells in healthy people across ages. Study-wide points: Comparison with aged donors showed that long-lived donors had more naive CD4+ cells and higher diversity. Naive T cell percentage and TCR beta diversity correlated strongly.

A J-beta primer mix and a sample-barcoded 5' primer were used in a second PCR of about 7 to 12 cycles. TCRdb reanalysed the 5' RACE reads using MiXCR and keeps one entry per CDR3 protein. Of hundreds of thousands of distinct CDR3 sequences in the sample, 24% were seen once. The CDR3 is 13 amino acids. Between the trimmed V and J ends, which lost 4 bases and 2 bases, there was a span of 9 bases. The germline CDR1 and CDR2 sequences are SGHRS and YFSETQ. This clonotype appeared many times. What it recognizes is unknown. This sample also appeared in a second study, on T cells of mothers and their children. That work adds: Overlap in related mother-child pairs always slightly exceeded unrelated pairs, never significantly.

This chain links TRBV5-1 with TRBJ2-5; perhaps TRBD1 as D (6 bases). The TCR originated in a boy aged 5-17 years in good health. Sequences were obtained from blood. The CDR3 is CASSVGTQETQYF. CDR3 in DNA: TGCGCCAGCAGCGTCGGGACACAAGAGACCCAGTACTTC.